These 26 T cell receptor beta chains were sequenced from one sample in a study of blood T cells in healthy people across ages (dated by TCRdb to between 2015 and 2017). Libraries came from 5' RACE. The reads were generated on an Illumina HiSeq 2500. A second roughly 7 to 11 cycle PCR used a sample-barcoded 5' primer and a J-beta primer mix. Using fastp at Q25 and MiXCR, TCRdb reprocessed the public reads and kept productive beta chains. Each CDR3 protein gets just one entry, which takes the most common genes and DNA from the rows behind it. In all, the sample holds around 280,000 distinct CDR3 sequences, and 25% to 30% of those were seen once. Together, the top ten hold 25% to 30% of the sample. The sequenced material came from blood. The receptor source for this set is a woman in her 70s in good health.

In the case of this clonotype: Sequence at one end of the junction differs from germline and may be a read error. The chain recombines TRBV27 with TRBJ1-2; TRBD1 aligns across 7 bases. CDR1 is MNHEY and CDR2 is SMNVEV in the germline V gene (reference sequence). The CDR3 extends over 14 amino acids. The CDR3 reads CASTLRPGGASYTF. The CDR3 bases are TGTGCCAGCACTTTAAGGCCAGGGGGAGCTAGCTACACCTTC.

The chain is built from TRBV25-1 and TRBJ1-1, with D possibly being TRBD1 (6 bases). V was pared by 6 bases and J by 6 bases, with 20 bases between. In germline, CDR1 is MGHDK, CDR2 SYGVNS. The CDR3 runs to 15 residues. The CDR3 here is CASRDSQGSIAEAFF. In nucleotides, the CDR3 is TGTGCCAGCAGGGATAGTCAGGGGTCTATTGCTGAAGCTTTCTTT.

In this sample, this clonotype turned up a few times. This rearrangement joins TRBV19 to TRBJ2-1, with a tentative D call TRBD2 (5 bases). Deletions cut 4 bases from V and 0 bases from J, with 16 bases between. The germline CDR1 and CDR2 sequences are LNHDA and SQIVND (reference sequence). The CDR3 runs to 17 residues. The CDR3 DNA reads as TGTGCCAGTAGTACCCGACTTTCCAGCGGCTCCTACAATGAGCAGTTCTTC. It codes for CASSTRLSSGSYNEQFF. Using reference TRBV19 and TRBJ2-1 for the parts outside the CDR3, the full variable domain is DGGITQSPKYLFRKEGQNVTLSCEQNLNHDAMYWYRQDPGQGLRLIYYSQIVNDFQKGDIAEGYSVSREKKESFPLTVTSAQKNPTAFYLCASSTRLSSGSYNEQFFGPGTRLTVL.

The chain links TRBV5-1 to TRBJ2-3, with D possibly matching TRBD2 (5 bases). The V and J ends lost 0 bases and 0 bases respectively, with 11 bases between them. CDR3 length equals 16 residues. Germline values: CDR1 SGHRS, CDR2 YFSETQ. The DNA for the CDR3 is TGCGCCAGCAGCTTGGGGAGCGGAGCCAGCACAGATACGCAGTATTTT. Protein product: CASSLGSGASTDTQYF.

This chain joins TRBV20-1 and TRBJ2-1; a weak D match, TRBD2 (6 bases). V lost 2 bases, J lost 2 bases, and 16 bases lay in between. CDR1 and CDR2 from the germline V gene are DFQATT and SNEGSKA (reference sequence). The CDR3 has 16 residues. CDR3 region: CSARPLGGTTYNEQFF. The CDR3 coding sequence is TGCAGTGCTAGACCTCTAGGCGGGACCACCTACAATGAGCAGTTCTTC.

The rearrangement joins TRBV6-5 to TRBJ2-4, with D possibly matching TRBD2 (5 bases). Trimming stripped 5 bases from V and 3 bases from J, with 14 bases between. This CDR3 contains 15 residues. Germline CDR1 is MNHEY and CDR2 is SVGAGI. CDR3 protein: CASSTDWKDKNIQYF. The CDR3 DNA sequence: TGTGCCAGCAGTACGGACTGGAAAGACAAAAACATTCAGTACTTC.

The table lists this clonotype with a few counts. This rearrangement joins TRBV6-1 to TRBJ1-4, with D unclear. Per the germline V gene, CDR1 is MNHNS and CDR2 is SASEGT. The CDR3 extends over 11 amino acids. Trimming took 6 bases from V and 8 from J, leaving 7 bases between them. In nucleotides, the CDR3 is TGTGCCAGCAGCGCCCTGGAAAAACTGTTTTTT. Encoded protein: CASSALEKLFF.

This clonotype is a singleton in its sample. This may arise from a read error, as a much more abundant clone is one base away. This sequence joins TRBV7-2 and TRBJ1-1; D not resolved. CDR3 length: 13 residues. V shed 1 base and J shed 3 bases, with 6 bases lying between them. CDR1 SGHTA and CDR2 FQGNSA come from the germline V gene. CDR3 in DNA: TGTGCCAGCAGCTTAGTGGCAGACACTGAAGCTTTCTTT. Translation gives CASSLVADTEAFF.

Points on this clonotype: The junction departs from germline at one end; a sequencing error may be responsible. The J gene is TRBJ2-5, the V gene TRBV4-3; the D call may be TRBD1 or TRBD2 (5 bases each). From germline, CDR1 is LGHNA and CDR2 YSLEER. The CDR3 is made up of 14 amino acids. The CDR3 here is CASSQVGAINERFF. The CDR3 coding sequence is TGCGCCAGCAGCCAAGTTGGGGCCATAAATGAGCGGTTCTTC.

This clonotype appeared many times. The J gene is TRBJ2-7, the V gene TRBV27, with D perhaps matching TRBD1 or TRBD2 (5 bases each). V was pared by 2 bases and J by 5 bases, with 10 bases between. The CDR3 runs to 13 residues. Germline loops: CDR1 MNHEY, CDR2 SMNVEV (reference sequence). CDR3 coding DNA: TGTGCCAGCAGTTTACAGGGAGCTAACGAGCAGTACTTC. Translating gives CASSLQGANEQYF.

The chain couples TRBV20-1 to TRBJ2-1; tentative D call: TRBD2 (6 bases). The V end was cut by 3 bases, the J end by 4 bases, with 10 bases between. The germline CDR1 and CDR2 sequences are DFQATT and SNEGSKA (reference sequence). The CDR3 has 13 amino acids. CDR3 nucleotide sequence: TGCAGTGCTAGTGCTAGCGCGTACAATGAGCAGTTCTTC. Translating gives CSASASAYNEQFF.

This clonotype was seen only a few times. This sequence joins TRBV28 and TRBJ1-5; TRBD1 agrees at 10 bases. J was trimmed by 7 bases and V by 6 bases; bases with no gene match: 6. The CDR3 has 14 residues. The V gene's germline CDR1 is MDHEN and CDR2 SYDVKM. The CDR3 loop reads CASSRQGARQPQHF. The CDR3 region has the DNA TGTGCCAGCAGCAGACAGGGGGCGAGGCAGCCCCAGCATTTT. Full variable domain (remainder filled in from reference TRBV28 and TRBJ1-5): DVKVTQSSRYLVKRTGEKVFLECVQDMDHENMFWYRQDPGLGLRLIYFSYDVKMKEKGDIPEGYSVSREKKERFSLILESASTNQTSMYLCASSRQGARQPQHFGDGTRLSIL.

This clonotype was seen only once. This chain uses TRBV7-9 with TRBJ1-5, with 11 nucleotides matching TRBD1. The CDR3 is 16 amino acids. Trimming removed 5 bases from V and 4 bases from J; junction bases left unmatched: 7. Looked up from germline, CDR1 is SEHNR and CDR2 is FQNEAQ (reference sequence). As DNA, the CDR3 is TGTGCCAGCAGCGGGACCGGGACAGGGGGAAATCAGCCCCAGCATTTT. This codes for CASSGTGTGGNQPQHF.

The chain has TRBV29-1 and TRBJ2-1, with 11 bases identical to TRBD2. The CDR3 consists of 13 residues. V was pared by 7 bases and J by 9 bases, with 8 bases of the junction left unmatched. Germline assignment: CDR1 SQVTM and CDR2 ANQGSEA. The CDR3 loop reads CSAGVLAGAEQFF. The CDR3 DNA reads TGCAGCGCTGGAGTACTAGCGGGAGCTGAGCAGTTCTTC.

The genes are TRBV12-3 or TRBV12-4 and TRBJ1-1, with D hard to call. The V end was cut by 4 bases, the J end by 0 bases, with 9 bases between. The CDR3 is 14 amino acids. The DNA of the CDR3 is TGTGCCAGCAGTTCGACGCTAATGAACACTGAAGCTTTCTTT. Its protein is CASSSTLMNTEAFF.

The V call is TRBV7-8, the J call TRBJ2-7; 7 nucleotides line up with TRBD2. V lost 5 bases to trimming and J lost 6 bases; unmatched junction nucleotides: 13. Germline lookup yields CDR1 SGHVS and CDR2 FQNEAQ. The length of the CDR3 is 15 residues. In DNA form, the CDR3 reads TGTGCCAGCAGCGCCCAGGCGGGGGTTAGGCGCGAGCAGTACTTC. Translated, it gives CASSAQAGVRREQYF.

The V gene is TRBV4-1, the J gene TRBJ1-2; 10 nucleotides match TRBD1. The V and J ends lost 3 bases and 0 bases, in that order; junction bases with no gene match: 10. In germline, CDR1 is MGHRA, CDR2 YSYEKL. The CDR3 contains 18 residues. CDR3 bases: TGCGCCAGCAGCCACGGGACAGGGGACGGGCTCTCTAACTATGGCTACACCTTC. This codes for CASSHGTGDGLSNYGYTF.

The chain joins TRBV28 to TRBJ2-5, with 8 bases identical to TRBD2. The J call may be mistaken, given a closer DNA end match to TRBJ2-1. There are 13 residues in the CDR3. Germline lookup yields CDR1 MDHEN and CDR2 SYDVKM. CDR3 DNA sequence: TGTGCCAGCAGCCAAGCGGGAGTAAGCGAGCAGTTCTTC. Protein sequence: CASSQAGVSEQFF.

This clonotype occurred a few times. The chain links TRBV15 to TRBJ2-5; D gene unclear. Trimming removed 5 bases at V and 5 bases at J, with 9 bases between. Germline V gives CDR1 LNHNV, CDR2 YYDKDF (reference sequence). The CDR3 sequence is 12 residues long. This chain's CDR3 is CATSGSGETQYF. The CDR3 DNA is TGTGCCACCAGCGGATCTGGGGAGACCCAGTACTTC.

A few counts support this clonotype. A much bigger clone sits one base away, suggesting this may be a read error. The CDR3, as DNA: TGCGGTGCTAGAGTACCCTTCTTGAGCTCCTACAATGAGCAGTTCTTC. Its protein is CGARVPFLSSYNEQFF. This chain links TRBV20-1 with TRBJ2-1; no reliable D call. CDR1 is DFQATT and CDR2 is SNEGSKA in the germline V gene (reference sequence). The CDR3 runs 16 residues.

This clonotype was detected a few times. The chain employs TRBV20-1 and TRBJ2-3; 8 bases agree with TRBD1. V gave up 2 bases and J gave up 4 bases; unmatched junction bases: 8. Germline V gives CDR1 DFQATT, CDR2 SNEGSKA (reference sequence). This CDR3 has 15 amino acids. The CDR3 DNA is TGCAGTGCTAGATGGGCCAGGGGGCTGTCAGATACGCAGTATTTT. Amino acids: CSARWARGLSDTQYF.

This clonotype has a handful of counts. V usage is TRBV6-1 and J usage is TRBJ2-5; 10 nucleotides match TRBD2. The DNA end is more similar to TRBJ2-7, so the J call may be wrong. The CDR3 extends over 15 amino acids. CDR1 is MNHNS and CDR2 is SASEGT in the germline V gene. The CDR3 nucleotides read TGTGCCAGCAGCCCTAGCGGGAGCGGTGCCTACGAGCAGTACTTC. Protein: CASSPSGSGAYEQYF.

The chain recombines TRBV7-2 with TRBJ1-3; maybe TRBD1 (5 bases). V was shortened by 3 bases and J by 4 bases, with 10 bases between the two germline ends. The V gene's germline CDR1 is SGHTA and CDR2 FQGNSA. The CDR3 has 14 residues. The CDR3 DNA reads TGTGCCAGCAGCTTTCAGGGTGCCGGAAACACCATATATTTT. Amino acid sequence: CASSFQGAGNTIYF.

This rearrangement joins TRBV5-6 to TRBJ1-2, with D tentatively TRBD1 (6 bases). With 3 bases removed from V and 7 bases from J, the gap between germline ends came to 16 bases. This CDR3 contains 14 residues. In germline, CDR1 is SGHDT, CDR2 YYEEEE. The DNA for the CDR3 is TGTGCCAGCAGCTCCCCGGGGGGGCCGGCTGGCTACACCTTC. It is translated as CASSSPGGPAGYTF.

There are a few counts of this clonotype. V and J are TRBV11-2 and TRBJ1-4; the D gene is possibly TRBD1 (6 bases). V was pared by 4 bases and J by 7 bases, with 16 bases between. The CDR3 runs 15 residues. Germline lookup yields CDR1 SGHAT and CDR2 FQNNGV. This CDR3 reads CASSSQGGVGEKLFF. In DNA form, the CDR3 reads TGTGCCAGCAGCTCACAGGGAGGGGTTGGTGAAAAACTGTTTTTT.

CDR3 sequence: CASSLWGCLAEFYEQYF. In DNA, the CDR3 is TGCGCCAGCAGCTTGTGGGGATGCCTAGCGGAGTTCTACGAGCAGTACTTC. This sequence joins TRBV5-1 and TRBJ2-7, with TRBD2 matching over 7 bases. The junction had 13 bases not matched to a gene; V was cut back by 1 base and J by 3 bases. This CDR3 contains 17 residues. CDR1 is SGHRS and CDR2 is YFSETQ in the germline V gene.